The sequence of this T cell receptor (beta chain) was determined in a study of cytomegalovirus exposure and HLA in healthy donors. The V gene's germline CDR1 is SNHLY and CDR2 FYNNEI. V was pared by 2 bases and J by 7 bases, with 7 bases of the junction left unmatched. CDR3 length: 16 amino acids. Notes on the study in general: A later examination showed that TCR association rates differed by HLA locus, with DRB1 most and HLA-C fewest. By a later analysis, the bulk of CMV-associated TCR beta chains appeared HLA-restricted. The Asian-associated ancestry cluster reportedly had fewer N-insertions than the 666-donor mean in a later analysis. Cytomegalovirus-associated status was assigned to about 160 TCR beta chains.

This clone was seen a single time. Antigen specificity is unknown. The PCR used 60 Vbeta and 13 Jbeta primers. Profiled with immunoSEQ multiplex PCR; TCRdb holds only in-frame clones, not every one. The sample lists around 190,000 clones, approximately 80% occurring once. Input material: PBMCs. V and J are TRBV2 and TRBJ2-7, with 14 positions matching TRBD2. The receptor was derived from a female donor in good health and CMV-seronegative. CDR3 sequence reads: CASSEQGGLAGVEQYF. CDR3 in DNA: TGTGCCAGCAGTGAACAAGGGGGACTAGCGGGAGTTGAGCAGTACTTC.